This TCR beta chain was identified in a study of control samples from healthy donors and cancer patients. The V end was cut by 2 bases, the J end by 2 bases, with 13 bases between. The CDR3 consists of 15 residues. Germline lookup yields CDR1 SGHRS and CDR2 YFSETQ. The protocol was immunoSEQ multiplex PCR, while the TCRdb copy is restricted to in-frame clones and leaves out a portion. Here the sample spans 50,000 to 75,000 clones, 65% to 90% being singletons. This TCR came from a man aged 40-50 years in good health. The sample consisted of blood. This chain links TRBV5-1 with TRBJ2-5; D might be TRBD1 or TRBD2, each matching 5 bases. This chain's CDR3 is CASSFSGADQETQYF. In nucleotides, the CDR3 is TGCGCCAGCAGCTTCTCCGGGGCGGATCAAGAGACCCAGTACTTC.